This passage covers 21 T cell receptor beta chains from one sample sequenced in a study of T-cell reconstitution after alpha-beta-depleted transplantation in children. Preparation of the TCRbeta library was carried out with unique molecular identifiers. One entry per CDR3 protein, called by TCRdb with MiXCR from the PCR reads. The data contain around 490,000 distinct CDR3 sequences, around 10% of them seen just once; the ten biggest clones take up approximately 14%. The sample was PBMCs, mostly from graft donor cells, taken 180 days after TCRalphabeta/CD19-depleted stem cell transplant. The origin of the receptors is a female patient younger than 10 who had a stem cell transplant for aplastic anemia, so the T cells may come from the graft donor.

The genes are TRBV5-8 and TRBJ2-2, with a possible D match to TRBD2 (6 bases). Germline assignment: CDR1 SGHTS and CDR2 YDEGEE. V was pared by 0 bases and J by 5 bases, with 11 bases between. The CDR3 length is 15 residues. The CDR3 nucleotides read TGTGCCAGCAGCTTGGTACGGGGGAGGACCGGGGAGCTGTTTTTT. It yields the protein CASSLVRGRTGELFF. The full variable domain, completed using reference TRBV5-8 and TRBJ2-2, is EAGVTQSPTHLIKTRGQQATLRCSPISGHTSVYWYQQALGLGLQFLLWYDEGEERNRGNFPPRFSGRQFPNYSSELNVNALELEDSALYLCASSLVRGRTGELFFGEGSRLTVL.

This clonotype has only a few counts. J is TRBJ2-1 and V is TRBV6-1, with a possible D match to TRBD2 (5 bases). CDR1 is MNHNS and CDR2 is SASEGT in the germline V gene. V lost 8 bases and J lost 7, with 18 bases in between. The CDR3 extends over 14 amino acids. The CDR3 DNA reads as TGTGCCAGCTTACGGACGCGAACGGGAAATGAGCAGTTCTTC. Translation: CASLRTRTGNEQFF.

V gene TRBV2 combines with J gene TRBJ1-5; D might be TRBD1 (5 bases). The CDR3 has 16 residues. The V gene's germline CDR1 is SNHLY and CDR2 FYNNEI. Trimming took 6 bases from V and 0 from J, leaving 15 bases between them. DNA of the CDR3: TGTGCCAGCAGGGGGGGATGGTTGATTAGCAATCAGCCCCAGCATTTT. It specifies CASRGGWLISNQPQHF.

This clonotype has only a few counts. The J gene is TRBJ2-1, the V gene TRBV4-3; 9 nucleotides align to TRBD2. The germline gives CDR1 LGHNA, CDR2 YSLEER. The ends lost 0 bases at V and 5 bases at J; junction bases unmatched: 8. The length of the CDR3 is 17 residues. CDR3 residues: CASSQDLAGLAHNEQFF. The CDR3 DNA is TGCGCCAGCAGCCAAGATCTTGCAGGACTAGCGCACAATGAGCAGTTCTTC.

In this sample, this clonotype turned up many times. The chain links TRBV4-3 to TRBJ2-7; TRBD1 matches at 9 bases. Trimming removed 3 bases from V and 4 bases from J; junction bases left unmatched: 10. This CDR3 spans 16 amino acids. CDR1 and CDR2 (germline): LGHNA, YSLEER. CDR3 sequence: CASSQAPGQGPYEQYF. CDR3 DNA sequence: TGCGCCAGCAGCCAGGCCCCGGGACAGGGACCATACGAGCAGTACTTC.

The chain couples TRBV9 to TRBJ2-1, with 9 positions matching TRBD2. V trimming: 4 bases; J trimming: 3 bases; junction bases outside the gene matches: 5. This CDR3 contains 15 residues. Germline V CDR1 and CDR2: SGDLS, YYNGEE. CDR3 region: CASSPGLALYNEQFF. In DNA, the CDR3 is TGTGCCAGCAGCCCCGGACTAGCGCTCTACAATGAGCAGTTCTTC.

CDR3 residues: CSDRRTGNYNEQFF. Written as DNA, the CDR3 is TGCAGTGATAGGCGGACAGGGAACTACAATGAGCAGTTCTTC. The chain couples TRBV20-1 to TRBJ2-1; 8 positions match TRBD1. CDR1 and CDR2 from the germline V gene are DFQATT and SNEGSKA (reference sequence). The CDR3 sequence is 14 residues long. J was trimmed by 3 bases and V by 7 bases; bases with no gene match: 8.

J is TRBJ2-2 and V is TRBV12-3 or TRBV12-4; the D is unclear. V shed 6 bases and J shed 5 bases, with 19 bases lying between them. This CDR3 has 16 amino acids. The DNA of the CDR3 is TGTGCCAGCAGCTTTACTGCCTCTACCTTAACCGGGGAGCTGTTTTTT. This gives the protein CASSFTASTLTGELFF.

This chain uses TRBV11-3 with TRBJ2-4; D tentatively reads TRBD1 or TRBD2 (5 bases each). The germline CDR1 and CDR2 sequences are SGHNT and YENEEA. The V end was cut by 4 bases, the J end by 0 bases, with 13 bases between. The CDR3 totals 16 residues. The CDR3 is CASSSVGTLAKNIQYF. CDR3 coding DNA: TGTGCCAGCAGCTCCGTCGGGACGTTAGCCAAAAACATTCAGTACTTC. The full variable domain, its missing parts supplied by reference TRBV11-3 and TRBJ2-4, is EAGVVQSPRYKIIEKKQPVAFWCNPISGHNTLYWYLQNLGQGPELLIRYENEEAVDDSQLPKDRFSAERLKGVDSTLKIQPAELGDSAVYLCASSSVGTLAKNIQYFGAGTRLSVL.

V gene TRBV5-8 combines with J gene TRBJ1-5; weak D call: TRBD1 (5 bases). V was clipped by 0 bases and J by 1 base, with 11 bases between them. The CDR3 sequence is 16 residues long. CDR1 SGHTS and CDR2 YDEGEE come from the germline V gene. CDR3 DNA sequence: TGTGCCAGCAGCTTGGGTCGGGGGGTGAGCAATCAGCCCCAGCATTTT. Encoded protein: CASSLGRGVSNQPQHF.

This clonotype showed up many times. The chain combines TRBV15 with TRBJ2-1, with D possibly TRBD2 on 6 matching bases. The CDR3 length is 19 residues. The V gene's germline CDR1 is LNHNV and CDR2 YYDKDF (reference sequence). V dropped 0 bases and J dropped 0 bases, with 18 bases sitting between them. The CDR3 sequence: CATSRDMRRRDSSYNEQFF. CDR3 DNA: TGTGCCACCAGCAGAGATATGAGGCGCCGGGACTCCTCCTACAATGAGCAGTTCTTC. The full variable domain, its missing parts supplied by reference TRBV15 and TRBJ2-1, is DAMVIQNPRYQVTQFGKPVTLSCSQTLNHNVMYWYQQKSSQAPKLLFHYYDKDFNNEADTPDNFQSRRPNTSFCFLDIRSPGLGDTAMYLCATSRDMRRRDSSYNEQFFGPGTRLTVL.

This clonotype was observed a few times. The chain employs TRBV20-1 and TRBJ2-1; 7 bases line up with TRBD2. The germline V gene has CDR1 DFQATT and CDR2 SNEGSKA (reference sequence). With V trimmed by 3 bases and J by 0 bases, 5 bases remained unmatched. The CDR3 is 15 residues long. DNA for the CDR3: TGCAGTGCTAGTTCCAGCGGGATCTCCTACAATGAGCAGTTCTTC. Protein: CSASSSGISYNEQFF.

This clonotype turned up a few times. This chain uses TRBV7-6 with TRBJ2-7; D is possibly TRBD1 (5 bases). V shed 1 base and J shed 4 bases, with 14 bases lying between them. Germline V gives CDR1 SGHVS, CDR2 FNYEAQ. This CDR3 contains 15 residues. The CDR3 DNA sequence: TGTGCCAGCAGCTTAGAATTCTCAGGGTGGTACGAGCAGTACTTC. Protein product: CASSLEFSGWYEQYF. Drawing the rest from reference TRBV7-6 and TRBJ2-7, the complete variable domain is GAGVSQSPRYKVTKRGQDVALRCDPISGHVSLYWYRQALGQGPEFLTYFNYEAQQDKSGLPNDRFSAERPEGSISTLTIQRTEQRDSAMYRCASSLEFSGWYEQYFGPGTRLTVT.

This clonotype was recorded at least ten times. V gene TRBV12-3 or TRBV12-4 combines with J gene TRBJ2-7; 9 bases line up with TRBD1. Trimming took 7 bases from V and 1 from J; bases not matched to a gene: 8. This CDR3 contains 15 residues. The CDR3 region is CASTDRGTGSYEQYF. CDR3 nucleotides: TGTGCCAGCACCGATCGAGGGACAGGGTCCTACGAGCAGTACTTC.

This clonotype was found many times. J is TRBJ1-3 and V is TRBV29-1, with TRBD1 identical over 8 bases. V lost 1 base, J lost 7 bases, and 18 bases stayed unmatched. The CDR3 has 18 amino acids. Germline V gene sequence: CDR1 SQVTM, CDR2 ANQGSEA. CDR3 sequence: CSVEGRDLFRDRRNTIYF. The CDR3 coding sequence is TGCAGCGTTGAAGGCCGAGATCTTTTCCGGGACAGGAGGAACACCATATATTTT.

This clonotype was detected a few times. The chain carries TRBV12-3 or TRBV12-4 and TRBJ2-2; no reliable D call. Between the trimmed V and J ends, which lost 3 bases and 1 base, there was a span of 9 bases. CDR3 size: 15 residues. The CDR3 nucleotides read TGTGCCAGCAGTTTGGGTCACAGGAACACCGGGGAGCTGTTTTTT. Its translation: CASSLGHRNTGELFF.

This clonotype was recorded many times. The chain couples TRBV7-9 to TRBJ2-1; 14 nucleotides match TRBD2. J lost 9 bases, V lost 7 bases, and 11 bases had no gene match. CDR1 and CDR2 (germline): SEHNR, FQNEAQ (reference sequence). CDR3 length: 16 amino acids. The CDR3 is CASMGTSGSPLGEQFF. DNA for the CDR3: TGTGCCAGCATGGGGACTAGCGGGAGCCCTCTAGGTGAGCAGTTCTTC.

This CDR3 is CASRASGPKETQYF. CDR3 bases: TGTGCCAGTAGGGCTAGCGGGCCTAAAGAGACCCAGTACTTC. The chain couples TRBV19 to TRBJ2-5, with 8 bases matching TRBD2. There are 14 residues in the CDR3. Looked up from germline, CDR1 is LNHDA and CDR2 is SQIVND (reference sequence). The V and J ends lost 6 bases and 3 bases, in that order; junction bases with no gene match: 6.

This clonotype was picked up many times. The J gene is TRBJ2-3, the V gene TRBV20-1, with D perhaps TRBD1 (5 bases). The CDR3 contains 13 residues. The V end lost 5 bases, the J end lost 4 bases, and 13 bases lay between the germline ends. Germline V gives CDR1 DFQATT, CDR2 SNEGSKA (reference sequence). The CDR3 DNA reads TGCAGTGCTCACCCGGACATCGCAGATACGCAGTATTTT. Amino acids: CSAHPDIADTQYF.

The CDR3 protein is CASSQDRLYEQYF. For the CDR3, the DNA is TGCGCCAGCAGCCAAGATCGTCTCTACGAGCAGTACTTC. The V and J genes are TRBV4-3 and TRBJ2-7, with D uncertain. CDR1 and CDR2 (germline): LGHNA, YSLEER. The germline V and J ends were trimmed by 0 bases and 3 bases, with 6 bases remaining between them. This CDR3 contains 13 residues.

This clonotype was detected many times. The chain is built from TRBV12-3 or TRBV12-4 and TRBJ2-2, with unresolved D. This CDR3 has 12 residues. The V gene lost 5 bases and the J gene lost 2 bases, with 3 bases spanning the gap. The chain's CDR3 is CASSHNTGELFF. The CDR3 DNA reads TGTGCCAGCAGTCACAACACCGGGGAGCTGTTTTTT.